The TCR beta chain described here comes from a study of cytomegalovirus exposure and HLA in healthy donors. Study results and limitations: Analyses of presence/absence relied on an assumption of roughly uniform sequencing depth across donors.

In regard to this clone: Its antigen is unidentified.

In the PCR, 60 Vbeta and 13 Jbeta primers were used. This table comes from immunoSEQ multiplex PCR, and its TCRdb copy is limited to in-frame clones, with some not included. The specimen's table records over 150,000 clones. Germline lookup yields CDR1 SGHNT and CDR2 YYREEE (reference sequence). The CDR3 totals 15 residues. After removal of 6 bases from V and 2 bases from J, the junction contained 8 bases not matched to a gene. This sequence joins TRBV5-4 and TRBJ2-3, with TRBD2 matching 8 bases. The source of this sequence is a boy aged 10-17 years in good health and CMV-seronegative. The sample consisted of PBMCs. The CDR3: CASTTTGGPTDTQYF. As DNA, the CDR3 is TGTGCCAGCACCACGACGGGGGGGCCCACAGATACGCAGTATTTT.